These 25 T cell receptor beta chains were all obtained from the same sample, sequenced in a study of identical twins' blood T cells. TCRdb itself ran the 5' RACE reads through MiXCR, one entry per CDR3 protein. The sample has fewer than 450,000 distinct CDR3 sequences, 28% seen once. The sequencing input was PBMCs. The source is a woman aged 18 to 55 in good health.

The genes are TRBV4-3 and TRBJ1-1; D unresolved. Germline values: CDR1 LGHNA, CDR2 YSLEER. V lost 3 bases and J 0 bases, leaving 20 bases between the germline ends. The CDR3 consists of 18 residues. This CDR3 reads CASSHALSRLGMNTEAFF. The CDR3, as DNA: TGCGCCAGCAGCCACGCTCTAAGTCGCCTGGGAATGAACACTGAAGCTTTCTTT.

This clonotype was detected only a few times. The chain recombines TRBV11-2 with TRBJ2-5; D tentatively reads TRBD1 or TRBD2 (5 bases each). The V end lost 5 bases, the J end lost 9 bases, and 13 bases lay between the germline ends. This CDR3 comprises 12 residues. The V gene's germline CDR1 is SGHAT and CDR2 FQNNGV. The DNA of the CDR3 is TGTGCCAGCAGCGGGACGGCGGGTCCCCAGTACTTC. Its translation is CASSGTAGPQYF.

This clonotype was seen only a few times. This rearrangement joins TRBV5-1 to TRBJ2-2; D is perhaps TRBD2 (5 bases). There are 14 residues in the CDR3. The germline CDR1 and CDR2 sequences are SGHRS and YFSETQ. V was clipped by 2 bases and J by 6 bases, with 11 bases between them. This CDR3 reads CASSFGIQAGELFF. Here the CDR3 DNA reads TGCGCCAGCAGCTTCGGGATCCAAGCCGGGGAGCTGTTTTTT.

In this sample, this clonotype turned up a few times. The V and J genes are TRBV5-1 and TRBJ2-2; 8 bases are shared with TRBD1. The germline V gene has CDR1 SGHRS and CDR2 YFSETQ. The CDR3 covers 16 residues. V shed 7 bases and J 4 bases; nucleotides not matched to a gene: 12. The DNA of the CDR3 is TGCGCCAGCTATACTACGACAGGGGATCGCACCGGGGAGCTGTTTTTT. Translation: CASYTTTGDRTGELFF.

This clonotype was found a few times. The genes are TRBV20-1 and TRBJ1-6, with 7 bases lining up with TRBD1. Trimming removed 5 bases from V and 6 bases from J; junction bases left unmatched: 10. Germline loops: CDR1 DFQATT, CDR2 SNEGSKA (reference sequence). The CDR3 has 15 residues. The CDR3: CSARGQASGNSPLHF. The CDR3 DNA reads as TGCAGTGCTCGAGGACAGGCTAGTGGTAATTCACCCCTCCACTTT.

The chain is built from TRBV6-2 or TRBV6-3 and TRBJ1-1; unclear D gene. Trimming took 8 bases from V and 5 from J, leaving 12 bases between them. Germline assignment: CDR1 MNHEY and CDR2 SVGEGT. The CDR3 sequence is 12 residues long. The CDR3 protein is CASRSLGTEAFF. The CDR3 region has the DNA TGTGCCAGCCGATCGCTGGGGACTGAAGCTTTCTTT.

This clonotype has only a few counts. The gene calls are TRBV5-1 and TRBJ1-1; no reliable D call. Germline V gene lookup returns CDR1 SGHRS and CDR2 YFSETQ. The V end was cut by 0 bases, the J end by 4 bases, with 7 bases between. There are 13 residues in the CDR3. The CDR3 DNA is TGCGCCAGCAGCTTGGCGTGGGGCACTGAAGCTTTCTTT. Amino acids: CASSLAWGTEAFF.

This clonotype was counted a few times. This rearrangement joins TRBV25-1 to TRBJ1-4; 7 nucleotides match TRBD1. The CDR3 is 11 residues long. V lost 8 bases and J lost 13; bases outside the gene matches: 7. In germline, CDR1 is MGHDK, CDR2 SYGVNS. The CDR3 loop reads CASLGQRVLFF. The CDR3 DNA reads TGTGCCAGCCTGGGACAGAGGGTACTGTTTTTT. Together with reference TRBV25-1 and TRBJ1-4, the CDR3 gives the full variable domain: EADIYQTPRYLVIGTGKKITLECSQTMGHDKMYWYQQDPGMELHLIHYSYGVNSTEKGDLSSESTVSRIRTEHFPLTLESARPSHTSQYLCASLGQRVLFFGSGTQLSVL.

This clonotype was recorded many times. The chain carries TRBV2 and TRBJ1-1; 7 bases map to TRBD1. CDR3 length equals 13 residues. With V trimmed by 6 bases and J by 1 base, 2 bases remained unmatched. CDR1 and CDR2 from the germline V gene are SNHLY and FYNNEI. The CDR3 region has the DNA TGTGCCAGCAGACGGACAGGGAACACTGAAGCTTTCTTT. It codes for CASRRTGNTEAFF.

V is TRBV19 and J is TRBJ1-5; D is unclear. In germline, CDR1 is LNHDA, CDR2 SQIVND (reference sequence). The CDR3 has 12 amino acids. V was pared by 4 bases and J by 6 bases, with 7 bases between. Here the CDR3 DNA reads TGTGCCAGTAGTAAGGGCGCTCAGCCCCAGCATTTT. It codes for CASSKGAQPQHF. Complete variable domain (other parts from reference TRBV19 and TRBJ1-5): DGGITQSPKYLFRKEGQNVTLSCEQNLNHDAMYWYRQDPGQGLRLIYYSQIVNDFQKGDIAEGYSVSREKKESFPLTVTSAQKNPTAFYLCASSKGAQPQHFGDGTRLSIL.

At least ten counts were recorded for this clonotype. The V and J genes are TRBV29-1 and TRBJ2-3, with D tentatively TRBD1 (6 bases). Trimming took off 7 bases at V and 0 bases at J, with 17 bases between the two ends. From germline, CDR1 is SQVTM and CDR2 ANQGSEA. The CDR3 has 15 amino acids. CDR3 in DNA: TGCAGCGCAGGGCCGACAGGATCTAGCACAGATACGCAGTATTTT. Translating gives CSAGPTGSSTDTQYF.

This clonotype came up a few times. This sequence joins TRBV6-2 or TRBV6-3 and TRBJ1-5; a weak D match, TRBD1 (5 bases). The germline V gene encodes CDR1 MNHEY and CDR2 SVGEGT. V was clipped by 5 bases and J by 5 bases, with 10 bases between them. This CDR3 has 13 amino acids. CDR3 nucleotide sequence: TGTGCCAGCAGTCCAAACAGGTATCAGCCCCAGCATTTT. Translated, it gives CASSPNRYQPQHF.

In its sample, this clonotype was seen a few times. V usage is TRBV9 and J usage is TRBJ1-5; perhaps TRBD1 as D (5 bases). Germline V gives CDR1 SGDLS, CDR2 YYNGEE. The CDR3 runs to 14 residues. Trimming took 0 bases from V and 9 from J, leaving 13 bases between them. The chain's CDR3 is CASSVDGGSSPQHF. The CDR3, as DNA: TGTGCCAGCAGCGTAGATGGGGGTTCATCGCCCCAGCATTTT.

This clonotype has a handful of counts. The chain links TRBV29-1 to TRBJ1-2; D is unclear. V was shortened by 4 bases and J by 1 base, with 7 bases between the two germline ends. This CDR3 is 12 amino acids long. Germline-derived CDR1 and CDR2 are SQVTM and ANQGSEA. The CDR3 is CSVGTFNYGYTF. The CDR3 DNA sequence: TGCAGCGTTGGGACGTTTAACTATGGCTACACCTTC.

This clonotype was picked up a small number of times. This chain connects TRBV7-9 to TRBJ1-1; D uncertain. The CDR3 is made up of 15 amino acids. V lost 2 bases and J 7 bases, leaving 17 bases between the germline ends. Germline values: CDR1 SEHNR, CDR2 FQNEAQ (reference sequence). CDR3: CASSLTGDGTGEAFF. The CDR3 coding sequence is TGTGCCAGCAGCTTAACGGGAGACGGCACCGGTGAAGCTTTCTTT.

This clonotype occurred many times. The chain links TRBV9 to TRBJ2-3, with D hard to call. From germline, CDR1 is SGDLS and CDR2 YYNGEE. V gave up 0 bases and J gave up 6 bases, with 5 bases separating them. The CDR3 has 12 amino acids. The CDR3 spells CASSVGTDTQYF. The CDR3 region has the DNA TGTGCCAGCAGCGTAGGTACGGATACGCAGTATTTT.

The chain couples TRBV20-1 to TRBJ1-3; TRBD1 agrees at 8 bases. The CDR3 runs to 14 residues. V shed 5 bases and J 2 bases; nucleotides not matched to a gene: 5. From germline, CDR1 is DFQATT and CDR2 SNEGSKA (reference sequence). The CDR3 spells CSAWGQEAGNTIYF. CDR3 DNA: TGCAGTGCTTGGGGACAGGAGGCTGGAAACACCATATATTTT.

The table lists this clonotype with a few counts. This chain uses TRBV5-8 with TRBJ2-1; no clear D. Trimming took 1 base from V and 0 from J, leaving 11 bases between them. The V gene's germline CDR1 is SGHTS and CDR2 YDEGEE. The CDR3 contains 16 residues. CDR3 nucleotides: TGTGCCAGCAGCTTGTCGTCGGTCAGCTCCTACAATGAGCAGTTCTTC. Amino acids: CASSLSSVSSYNEQFF. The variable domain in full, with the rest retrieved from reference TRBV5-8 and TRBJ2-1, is EAGVTQSPTHLIKTRGQQATLRCSPISGHTSVYWYQQALGLGLQFLLWYDEGEERNRGNFPPRFSGRQFPNYSSELNVNALELEDSALYLCASSLSSVSSYNEQFFGPGTRLTVL.

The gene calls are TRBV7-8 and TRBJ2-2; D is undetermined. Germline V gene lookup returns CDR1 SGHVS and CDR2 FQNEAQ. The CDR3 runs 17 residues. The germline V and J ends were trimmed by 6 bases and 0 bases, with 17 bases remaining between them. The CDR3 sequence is CASSIGMGNSNTGELFF. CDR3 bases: TGTGCCAGCAGTATCGGAATGGGAAATTCGAACACCGGGGAGCTGTTTTTT.

CDR3 nucleotide sequence: TGCGCCAGCAGCCCCGGACTAGCGGGGGGGTCCCTTTACTTC. Translating gives CASSPGLAGGSLYF. The rearrangement uses TRBV5-1 and TRBJ2-4; 15 bases fit TRBD2. Per the germline V gene, CDR1 is SGHRS and CDR2 is YFSETQ. V lost 4 bases to trimming and J lost 16 bases; unmatched junction nucleotides: 9. This CDR3 has 14 amino acids. Using reference TRBV5-1 and TRBJ2-4 for the parts outside the CDR3, the full variable domain is KAGVTQTPRYLIKTRGQQVTLSCSPISGHRSVSWYQQTPGQGLQFLFEYFSETQRNKGNFPGRFSGRQFSNSRSEMNVSTLELGDSALYLCASSPGLAGGSLYFGAGTRLSVL.

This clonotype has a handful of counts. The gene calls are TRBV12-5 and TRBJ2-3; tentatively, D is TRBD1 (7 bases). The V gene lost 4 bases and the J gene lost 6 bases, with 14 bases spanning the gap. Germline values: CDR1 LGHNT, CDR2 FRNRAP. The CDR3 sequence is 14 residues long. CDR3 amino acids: CASGWGTAGDTQYF. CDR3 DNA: TGTGCTAGTGGTTGGGGGACAGCGGGCGATACGCAGTATTTT.

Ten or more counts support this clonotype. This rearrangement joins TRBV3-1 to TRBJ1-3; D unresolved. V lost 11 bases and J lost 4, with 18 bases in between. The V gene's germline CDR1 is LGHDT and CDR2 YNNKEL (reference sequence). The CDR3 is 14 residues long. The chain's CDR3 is CASSGRASGNTIYF. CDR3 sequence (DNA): TGTGCCTCTTCCGGGCGCGCCTCAGGAAACACCATATATTTT.

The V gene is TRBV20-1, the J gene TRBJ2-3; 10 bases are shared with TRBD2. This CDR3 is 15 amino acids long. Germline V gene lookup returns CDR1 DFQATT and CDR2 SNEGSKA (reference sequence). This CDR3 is CSLLGASGSPDTQYF. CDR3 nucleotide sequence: TGCAGCCTGTTGGGAGCTAGCGGGAGTCCAGATACGCAGTATTTT.

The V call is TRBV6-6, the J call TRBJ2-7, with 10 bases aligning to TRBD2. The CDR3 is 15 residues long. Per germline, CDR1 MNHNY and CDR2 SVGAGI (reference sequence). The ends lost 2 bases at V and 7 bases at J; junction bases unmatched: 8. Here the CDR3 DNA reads TGTGCCAGCAGTTACGATCCGGGACTAGCGCAGGAGCAGTACTTC. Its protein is CASSYDPGLAQEQYF.

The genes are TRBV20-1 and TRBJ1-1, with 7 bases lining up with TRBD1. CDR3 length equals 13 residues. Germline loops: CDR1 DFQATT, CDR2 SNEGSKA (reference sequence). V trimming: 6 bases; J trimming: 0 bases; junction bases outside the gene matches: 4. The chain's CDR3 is CSAEGQVNTEAFF. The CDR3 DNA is TGCAGTGCGGAAGGACAGGTGAACACTGAAGCTTTCTTT.